Listed here are 20 T cell receptor beta chains from one sample, sequenced in a study of control samples from healthy donors and cancer patients. TCRdb's copy holds only in-frame clones and misses some; the assay was immunoSEQ multiplex PCR. Counted here are 60,000 to 75,000 clones, over 75% occurring once; the ten biggest clones make up about 26%. Sequencing used blood. The receptors were gathered from a man in his fifties in good health.

V and J are TRBV5-4 and TRBJ2-1; 9 bases map to TRBD2. This CDR3 comprises 18 residues. Germline CDR1 SGHNT, CDR2 YYREEE (reference sequence). Trimming took 0 bases from V and 5 from J; bases not matched to a gene: 12. CDR3 amino acids: CASSLVVPYSGSHNEQFF. In DNA, the CDR3 is TGTGCCAGCAGCTTGGTTGTGCCCTATAGCGGGAGCCACAATGAGCAGTTCTTC.

Written as DNA, the CDR3 is TGTGCCAGCAGCCTCACAGGGACAGATACGCAGTATTTT. Translated, it gives CASSLTGTDTQYF. V usage is TRBV13 and J usage is TRBJ2-3, with D perhaps matching TRBD1 (6 bases). This CDR3 is built from 13 residues. The V gene's germline CDR1 is PRHDT and CDR2 FYEKMQ (reference sequence). V lost 5 bases and J lost 3, with 9 bases in between.

This chain joins TRBV19 and TRBJ2-1; TRBD2 matches 12 bases. Trimming removed 4 bases from V and 6 bases from J; junction bases left unmatched: 4. The V gene's germline CDR1 is LNHDA and CDR2 SQIVND (reference sequence). CDR3 length equals 15 residues. The CDR3 bases are TGTGCCAGTAGTACTAGCGGGAGGGCCCTCAATGAGCAGTTCTTC. Translating it yields CASSTSGRALNEQFF.

This clone was detected a few times. The chain couples TRBV7-9 to TRBJ2-7; D is perhaps TRBD2 (5 bases). The V end lost 5 bases, the J end lost 7 bases, and 18 bases lay between the germline ends. The CDR3 is 14 amino acids. The germline CDR1 and CDR2 sequences are SEHNR and FQNEAQ (reference sequence). The CDR3 region has the DNA TGTGCCAGCAGCCCCCCATCTAGCAGTTTGGAGCAGTACTTC. The encoded protein is CASSPPSSSLEQYF.

This clone occurred once. This chain joins TRBV11-2 and TRBJ1-4; the D is unclear. This CDR3 is 15 amino acids long. Trimming removed 1 base from V and 4 bases from J, with 10 bases in between. The germline CDR1 and CDR2 sequences are SGHAT and FQNNGV. The CDR3 region has the DNA TGTGCCAGCAGCTTAGTGTCCAGCTATAATGAAAAACTGTTTTTT. This gives the protein CASSLVSSYNEKLFF.

This clone occurred once. The chain is built from TRBV9 and TRBJ2-6; possible D gene TRBD1, 6 bases. Germline V gives CDR1 SGDLS, CDR2 YYNGEE. Trimming left V 4 bases short and J 4 bases short, with 12 bases between. The CDR3 loop spans 15 amino acids. CDR3 bases: TGTGCCAGCAGCCCAACAGGGTTCGGGGCCAACGTCCTGACTTTC. Translating gives CASSPTGFGANVLTF. Based on the CDR3 plus reference TRBV9 and TRBJ2-6, the full variable domain is DSGVTQTPKHLITATGQRVTLRCSPRSGDLSVYWYQQSLDQGLQFLIQYYNGEERAKGNILERFSAQQFPDLHSELNLSSLELGDSALYFCASSPTGFGANVLTFGAGSRLTVL.

A few counts support this clone. An end of the junction differs from the germline gene, which may be a read error. The rearrangement joins TRBV7-2 to TRBJ2-1; D is undetermined. The CDR3 loop spans 13 amino acids. The germline V gene has CDR1 SGHTA and CDR2 FQGNSA. The CDR3 protein is CASSLDQKTFPLF. As DNA, the CDR3 is TGTGCCAGCAGCTTAGATCAGAAGACCTTTCCCCTCTTC.

This clone has a count of ten or more. The CDR3 protein is CASSWDENTEAFF. In DNA form, the CDR3 reads TGTGCCAGCAGCTGGGACGAGAACACTGAAGCTTTCTTT. V gene TRBV5-4 combines with J gene TRBJ1-1; TRBD1 might be the D (5 bases). V was pared by 3 bases and J by 1 base, with 7 bases between. This CDR3 is 13 amino acids long. Germline-derived CDR1 and CDR2 are SGHNT and YYREEE (reference sequence).

This clone occurred a few times. V gene TRBV18 combines with J gene TRBJ2-7; 11 positions agree with TRBD1. Germline CDR1 reads KGHSH; CDR2 reads LQKENI. J lost 3 bases, V lost 3 bases, and 1 base had no gene match. There are 14 residues in the CDR3. CDR3 loop: CASSPGQGVYEQYF. CDR3 coding DNA: TGTGCCAGCTCACCGGGACAGGGGGTCTACGAGCAGTACTTC.

This chain uses TRBV2 with TRBJ2-7, with 9 bases lining up with TRBD1. The CDR3 length is 15 residues. Germline V lookup: CDR1 SNHLY, CDR2 FYNNEI. V dropped 3 bases and J dropped 3; count of bases not matched to a gene: 6. The CDR3 DNA is TGTGCCAGCAGTGAGCCCGGGACAGGGAACTACGAGCAGTACTTC. Encoded protein: CASSEPGTGNYEQYF.

The rearrangement links TRBV18 to TRBJ2-3, with D possibly TRBD1 on 5 matching bases. CDR3 size: 16 residues. Germline values: CDR1 KGHSH, CDR2 LQKENI. The ends were cut back, 2 bases at V and 0 bases at J, with 12 bases in the middle. DNA for the CDR3: TGTGCCAGCTCACCAGCCGGCAGGGTTAGCACAGATACGCAGTATTTT. Protein: CASSPAGRVSTDTQYF.

This chain uses TRBV25-1 with TRBJ1-1; 8 bases align to TRBD1. The CDR3 contains 11 residues. Germline CDR1 MGHDK, CDR2 SYGVNS. V was pared by 8 bases and J by 4 bases, with 0 bases of the junction left unmatched. The CDR3 coding sequence is TGTGCCAGCGGGACAGGCACTGAAGCTTTCTTT. It yields the protein CASGTGTEAFF. The whole variable domain, remainder taken from reference TRBV25-1 and TRBJ1-1, is EADIYQTPRYLVIGTGKKITLECSQTMGHDKMYWYQQDPGMELHLIHYSYGVNSTEKGDLSSESTVSRIRTEHFPLTLESARPSHTSQYLCASGTGTEAFFGQGTRLTVV.

For this clone: The same CDR3 is also encoded by other DNA sequences in this sample. This chain connects TRBV7-8 to TRBJ1-1; D gene uncertain. The CDR3 extends over 13 amino acids. V lost 3 bases and J lost 2, with 7 bases in between. Per the germline V gene, CDR1 is SGHVS and CDR2 is FQNEAQ. In DNA, the CDR3 is TGTGCCAGCAGCTTGGAGGGTAACACTGAAGCTTTCTTT. Translated, it gives CASSLEGNTEAFF. The full variable domain, completed using reference TRBV7-8 and TRBJ1-1, is GAGVSQSPRYKVAKRGQDVALRCDPISGHVSLFWYQQALGQGPEFLTYFQNEAQLDKSGLPSDRFFAERPEGSVSTLKIQRTQQEDSAVYLCASSLEGNTEAFFGQGTRLTVV.

The chain recombines TRBV29-1 with TRBJ2-3; 8 bases align to TRBD2. V lost 8 bases to trimming and J lost 2 bases; unmatched junction nucleotides: 6. CDR3 length equals 13 residues. Germline CDR1 SQVTM, CDR2 ANQGSEA. CDR3 DNA: TGCAGCCCTCGACTAGCGAACACAGATACGCAGTATTTT. Its protein is CSPRLANTDTQYF.

V usage is TRBV11-2 and J usage is TRBJ1-1; D gene ambiguous. The CDR3 is 13 amino acids. Germline V gives CDR1 SGHAT, CDR2 FQNNGV. V was pared by 1 base and J by 10 bases, with 13 bases between. CDR3 nucleotide sequence: TGTGCCAGCAGCTTAGGTACGGGTTTGGGAGCTTTCTTT. Its translation: CASSLGTGLGAFF.

This sequence joins TRBV6-1 and TRBJ1-1, with D possibly TRBD1 on 6 matching bases. The CDR3 contains 17 residues. Trimming shortened V by 2 bases and J by 0 bases, and 16 bases separated the two germline ends. Germline loops: CDR1 MNHNS, CDR2 SASEGT. CDR3 coding DNA: TGTGCCAGCAGTGAAACGATTCGGACAGTCTTGAACACTGAAGCTTTCTTT. Amino acids: CASSETIRTVLNTEAFF.

This chain links TRBV7-2 with TRBJ1-1; possible D gene TRBD1, 6 bases. Germline lookup yields CDR1 SGHTA and CDR2 FQGNSA. V was cut by 5 bases and J by 10 bases, with 23 bases left in between. The CDR3 covers 15 residues. Here the CDR3 DNA reads TGTGCCAGCAGCCGTCTAGTGACAGGACCCCTTCCAGCTTTCTTT. This codes for CASSRLVTGPLPAFF.

The V and J genes are TRBV5-1 and TRBJ1-3; maybe TRBD1 (5 bases). CDR1 and CDR2 from the germline V gene are SGHRS and YFSETQ. This CDR3 has 17 residues. Trimming pared 3 bases from V and 0 bases from J, leaving 16 bases between. DNA of the CDR3: TGCGCCAGCAGCTGGACTGGGGACGCCGCCTCTGGAAACACCATATATTTT. Translated: CASSWTGDAASGNTIYF.

This chain uses TRBV27 with TRBJ2-2; D is undetermined. Per germline, CDR1 MNHEY and CDR2 SMNVEV (reference sequence). Trimming took 1 base from V and 8 from J, leaving 11 bases between them. This CDR3 has 14 residues. CDR3 nucleotide sequence: TGTGCCAGCAGTTTATTCGGCTGGTCGGGGGAGCTGTTTTTT. This sequence encodes CASSLFGWSGELFF.

This rearrangement joins TRBV6-2 or TRBV6-3 to TRBJ1-3; D gene unclear. The CDR3 loop spans 14 amino acids. Trimming left V 6 bases short and J 2 bases short, with 11 bases between. The germline CDR1 and CDR2 sequences are MNHEY and SVGEGT. The CDR3 reads CASSPLRPGNTIYF. DNA for the CDR3: TGTGCCAGCAGCCCCTTGAGGCCTGGAAACACCATATATTTT.